The source of this T cell receptor beta chain is a study of T cells after yellow fever vaccination. This clonotype was seen repeatedly, ten times or more. The CDR3 consists of 17 residues. Germline V gene data show CDR1 as SGDLS and CDR2 as YYNGEE. V dropped 0 bases and J dropped 0; count of bases not matched to a gene: 6. TCRdb re-called the 5' RACE reads with MiXCR, one entry per CDR3 protein. The data hold about 130,000 distinct CDR3 sequences, with more than 6.5% observed a single time. The sequence was obtained from a man younger than 45 who received the YFV17D yellow fever vaccine. The genes are TRBV9 and TRBJ2-1, with 7 bases fitting TRBD2. The sequencing here drew on CD4+ T cells sorted from PBMCs, taken 10 days after the yellow fever booster vaccination. The CDR3 bases are TGTGCCAGCAGCGTAGGGGGAGCGGGGCGCTCCTACAATGAGCAGTTCTTC. This gives the protein CASSVGGAGRSYNEQFF.